The present TCR beta chain was sequenced within a study of tumor and adjacent non-tumor tissue in lung cancer (dated by TCRdb to the late 2010s). About the study as a whole: By cancer type, the cohort comprised 12 adenocarcinoma patients, 2 squamous cell carcinoma patients and 1 small cell lung cancer patient. Among the 15 or so patients, ages ranged from roughly 30 to 76 years, about 10 were men and 5 were women, and disease was TNM stage I to III. A total of some 130,000,000 productive TCRbeta reads were generated by sequencing, corresponding to an average of approximately 4.5 million reads per sample. Bulk TCRbeta repertoires were compared between lung tumor tissue and matched distant non-tumor lung tissue obtained from more than twelve lung cancer patients. For each patient, one tumor sample and one normal lung sample were taken, giving under 35 paired specimens that underwent TCRbeta CDR3 sequencing.

Beyond this particular receptor, the publication reports: Peripheral blood was not sequenced, so blood TCRbeta repertoires were not examined in the lung cancer patients of the study. TCR diversity was significantly higher in younger patients, and higher tumor TCR diversity was associated with shorter overall and disease-free survival. In normal lung, the top 100 clones accounted for a significantly larger cumulative share of the repertoire than in tumor tissue. Significantly higher TCR diversity (inverse Simpson) was observed in tumor tissue than in normal lung tissue (roughly 470 vs 170, P = 0.0075, Mann-Whitney U test). Neither the sequencing platform nor unique molecular identifiers are named or mentioned anywhere in the methods. The cohort had only around 15 patients, and the authors noted that larger samples and more detailed clinical data are needed.

CDR1 and CDR2 are read off the germline V gene as KGHDR and SFDVKD. Counted from cysteine to phenylalanine, this CDR3 has 16 amino acids. Of the read, only the CDR3 DNA is kept; its 48 bases are in frame from base 1. Trimmed from V: 3 bases; trimmed from J: 13 bases; junction bases lacking a gene match: 11. The library was generated by multiplex PCR. Sequencing took place on an Illumina HiSeq 2500. Following protocols modified from ARM-PCR, the researchers constructed TCRbeta libraries through three rounds of nested PCR with primers (Table S4). Before sequencing, PCR products of 200-500 bp were cut from the gel and purified using the QIAquick gel extraction kit. From the authors' description of their analysis: Reads were cleaned with Trimmomatic, merged with FLASH into complete CDR3 sequences, and assigned to V(D)J germline segments with MiTCR. Clonal diversity was calculated as the inverse Simpson's index using VDJtools. In-frame sequences lacking a premature stop codon were counted as productive reads. TCRdb trimmed public reads at Q25 via fastp, called clones via MiXCR and kept in-frame beta chains. Rows are combined by CDR3 protein, so each entry shows the most common genes and DNA. The V and J calls here are based on TCRdb, not the publication. Within this sample are 94,000 or so distinct CDR3 sequences, with around 82% of them counted one time only. The leading ten clones occupy 21% of the sample.

RNA was isolated from bulk unsorted tissue, and RNA quality was assessed with a NanoDrop ND-1000 and an Agilent 2100. Distant non-tumor tissue taken more than 3 cm from the tumor edge was used as the normal lung sample. Donors were newly diagnosed lung cancer patients admitted for thoracic surgery in China between August and November 2014, without prior chemotherapy. Anyone who had undergone radiotherapy or chemotherapy before, or who had another cancer at the same time, was left out of the study. Surgical tissue pieces of about 1-2.1 cm3 were preserved in RNAlater solution and stored at -80 °C until use. About this clonotype: The antigen it binds to is not known. Base qualities are not recorded, but no much larger clone differs from it by a single base.

The sample consisted of distant non-tumor lung tissue. The chain couples TRBV24-1 to TRBJ2-1, with 13 bases matching TRBD2. The sequence was obtained from a woman in her fifties or sixties with non-small cell lung cancer. CDR3 region: CATSDQTSGRFYEQFF. The bases read TGTGCCACCAGTGATCAGACTAGCGGGAGGTTCTACGAACAGTTCTTC.